The rows below give T cell receptor beta chains drawn from one sample of a study of blood T cell repertoires in COVID-19. Assay used: immunoSEQ multiplex PCR; TCRdb lists only in-frame clones, some missing. The sample has hundreds of thousands of clones, about nine tenths seen once. The sequenced sample consisted of peripheral blood. The receptors shown here come from a woman aged 25 to 39 with active or convalescent COVID-19. Both conserved end residues are part of each CDR3. The D gene is left open where the match is weak. Size values are once, few and many counts, or a class for expanded clones, and some rows have none.

v_gene	j_gene	abundance	d_gene	CDR3nt	CDR3aa
TRBV19	TRBJ1-5	once	TRBD1	TGTGCCAGTAGTACCACTCAGGGGGTATATCAGCCCCAGCATTTT	CASSTTQGVYQPQHF
TRBV27	TRBJ2-3	once	.	TGTGCCAGCAGTTTAACCCAGGGATTGTCGACAGATACGCAGTATTTT	CASSLTQGLSTDTQYF
TRBV4-1	TRBJ2-7	.	.	TGCGCCAGCAGCCCGCGGAGTGTGGGCGAGCAGTACTTC	CASSPRSVGEQYF
TRBV10-3	TRBJ2-3	.	.	TGTGCCATCAGTGAGTCGCCTTCTACTAGCACAGATACGCAGTATTTT	CAISESPSTSTDTQYF
TRBV2	TRBJ2-6	.	.	TGTGCCAGCAGTGGGACAGTGGCTGGGGCCAACGTCCTGACTTTC	CASSGTVAGANVLTF
TRBV6-1	TRBJ1-4	.	.	TGTGCCAGCAGTGACAGGTTGATTGCAACTAATGAAAAACTGTTTTTT	CASSDRLIATNEKLFF
TRBV6-5	TRBJ1-3	.	.	TGTGCCAGCAGTTACCCTGGGAGGGGCGGCCACACCATATATTTT	CASSYPGRGGHTIYF
TRBV6-5	TRBJ1-5	.	TRBD1	TGTGCCAGCACCCCCACAGGGGTTCAGCCCCAGCATTTT	CASTPTGVQPQHF
TRBV30	TRBJ2-1	.	TRBD2	TGTGCCTGGACCGGGACTAGCGGGAGTAGTGAGCAGTTCTTC	CAWTGTSGSSEQFF
TRBV27	TRBJ1-6	.	.	TGTGCCAGCAGCCGAACACAGCTGGGTAATTCACCCCTCCACTTT	CASSRTQLGNSPLHF
TRBV27	TRBJ2-7	.	TRBD2	TGTGCCAGCAGTTTGGCGCTAGCGGGGAGCTACGAGCAGTACTTC	CASSLALAGSYEQYF
TRBV5-6	TRBJ2-2	.	TRBD1	TGTGCCAGCAGCCCCTGGACAGGAAACACCGGGGAGCTGTTTTTT	CASSPWTGNTGELFF
TRBV4-1	TRBJ2-7	.	TRBD1	TGCGCCAGCAGCGAATCAACGCGGGACAGGGGAGTCGACGAGCAGTACTTC	CASSESTRDRGVDEQYF
TRBV29-1	TRBJ1-1	.	TRBD1	TGCAGCGTGAGAAAACGATCAGGGGGCACTGAAGCTTTCTTT	CSVRKRSGGTEAFF
TRBV4-2	TRBJ2-1	.	TRBD2	TGTGCCAGCAGCCAAGCCCCAGGGACTAGCGGGGGACGTGAGCAGTTCTTC	CASSQAPGTSGGREQFF
TRBV10-3	TRBJ2-3	.	TRBD1	TGTGCCATCAGTGAGTCGCCGACAGGGGGCACTTACACCTCTAGCACAGATACGCAGTATTTT	CAISESPTGGTYTSSTDTQYF
TRBV6-5	TRBJ1-4	.	TRBD1	TGTGCCAGCAGGCGGGACAGCTCAACTAATGAAAAACTGTTTTTT	CASRRDSSTNEKLFF
TRBV7-2	TRBJ1-2	.	TRBD1	TGTGCCAGCAGCCGCGACAGGGGTTGGGCTAACTATGGCTACACCTTC	CASSRDRGWANYGYTF
TRBV3-1/TRBV3-2	TRBJ1-2	few	.	TGTGCCAGCAGCTCTCGACAGGCAATAGTTGGCTACACCTTC	CASSSRQAIVGYTF
TRBV11-3	TRBJ2-3	.	TRBD1	TGTGCCAGCAGCTCACCGACAGGGATAGAAGCAGATACGCAGTATTTT	CASSSPTGIEADTQYF
TRBV7-9	TRBJ2-1	.	TRBD2	TGTGCCAGCAGCCAGATCGAGACTAGCGGGGGTTACTCCTACAATGAGCAGTTCTTC	CASSQIETSGGYSYNEQFF
TRBV19	TRBJ1-6	.	.	TGTGCCAGTAGCGTTGGGCAGTCCGCTCATCGATATTATAATTCACCCCTCCACTTT	CASSVGQSAHRYYNSPLHF
TRBV4-2	TRBJ1-1	.	.	TGTGCCAGCAGCCAAGGGCCAGATTTCGACACTGAAGCTTTCTTT	CASSQGPDFDTEAFF
TRBV6-5	TRBJ2-7	.	TRBD1	TGTGCCAGCCCCGGGACAGGAAACTACGAGCAGTACTTC	CASPGTGNYEQYF
TRBV3-1/TRBV3-2	TRBJ1-3	once	.	TGTGCCAGCAGTGACCATTCGGGTTCTGGAAACACCATATATTTT	CASSDHSGSGNTIYF
TRBV27	TRBJ1-2	.	.	TGTGCCAGCAGTTTACGGCTTCCCCCCAGGGGCCTGGACTATGGCTACACCTTC	CASSLRLPPRGLDYGYTF
TRBV27	TRBJ1-6	.	.	TGTGCCAGCAGTCCAGCGGGAGGGTATAATTCACCCCTCCACTTT	CASSPAGGYNSPLHF
TRBV5-1	TRBJ1-2	.	.	TGCGCCAGCAGCGTGGCACTCGCTAGCTATGGCTACACCTTC	CASSVALASYGYTF
TRBV2	TRBJ1-2	.	TRBD1	TGTGCCAGCAACCCCGGACAGGTTCTCTATGGCTACACCTTC	CASNPGQVLYGYTF